This TCR beta chain was captured by sequencing in a study of OX40 agonist ivuxolimab in advanced cancers. Sequencing was performed with immunoSEQ multiplex PCR; in TCRdb, only in-frame clones are kept and a portion is missing. The table has 120,000 or so clones, approximately 89% seen once. Study outcomes and limitations: Among T cells, CD8+ cells averaged more expanded clones than CD4+ cells.

This clone is a singleton in its sample. As yet, its antigen is unknown. The germline gives CDR1 MGHDK, CDR2 SYGVNS. The CDR3 extends over 14 amino acids. Between the trimmed V and J ends, which lost 3 bases and 9 bases, there was a span of 17 bases. The chain employs TRBV25-1 and TRBJ1-1; D ambiguous. This TCR derives from an adult with an advanced solid tumor such as melanoma, head and neck, liver or kidney cancer. The sequences come from CD4+ or CD8+ T cells sorted from blood, collected in a trial of the OX40 agonist ivuxolimab. CDR3 sequence reads: CASSESALSGKAFF. The CDR3 DNA reads as TGTGCCAGCAGTGAGTCCGCCCTCTCGGGGAAAGCTTTCTTT. The entire variable domain, with the rest obtained from reference TRBV25-1 and TRBJ1-1, is as follows: EADIYQTPRYLVIGTGKKITLECSQTMGHDKMYWYQQDPGMELHLIHYSYGVNSTEKGDLSSESTVSRIRTEHFPLTLESARPSHTSQYLCASSESALSGKAFFGQGTRLTVV.